Included here is one TCR beta chain sequence, with context. What it recognizes is unknown. The data derive from a study of CD8 T cells in ankylosing spondylitis. The V gene lost 5 bases and the J gene lost 0 bases, with 11 bases spanning the gap. This CDR3 contains 15 residues. The V gene's germline CDR1 is SGHTA and CDR2 FQGNSA. Construction of TCR beta libraries was performed using quantitative 5'-RACE with molecular barcodes. MiXCR was run by TCRdb on the 5' RACE reads, yielding one entry per CDR3 protein. The sample has about 220,000 distinct CDR3 sequences; about 17% are singletons. Study-level findings and limits: Reported data indicate significant enrichment of disease-linked clones within matched ankylosing spondylitis synovial fluid. Researchers report that disease-linked clones proved CD8+ and relatively rare in peripheral blood. Seemingly distinctive of ankylosing spondylitis blood was a TCR beta motif formed by eight highly homologous variants. Previously reported in reactive arthritis synovial fluid and blood were some of the motif variants.

The receptor comes from a male donor with ankylosing spondylitis. The chain has TRBV7-2 and TRBJ1-3; D possibly corresponds to TRBD1 (5 bases). The sample taken for sequencing was blood, either unsorted or a sorted T cell fraction (not recorded which). The CDR3 region is CASSDSGLSGNTIYF. CDR3 nucleotide sequence: TGTGCCAGCAGCGACAGTGGCCTCTCTGGAAACACCATATATTTT.